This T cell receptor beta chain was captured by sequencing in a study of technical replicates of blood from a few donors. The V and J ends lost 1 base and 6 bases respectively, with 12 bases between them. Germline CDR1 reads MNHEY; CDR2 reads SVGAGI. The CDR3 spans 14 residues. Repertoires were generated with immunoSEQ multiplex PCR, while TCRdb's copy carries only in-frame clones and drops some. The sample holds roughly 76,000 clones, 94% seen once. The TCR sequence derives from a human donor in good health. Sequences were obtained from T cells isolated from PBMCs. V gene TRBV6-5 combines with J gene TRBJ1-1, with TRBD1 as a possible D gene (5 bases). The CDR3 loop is CASSYLGTRAEAFF. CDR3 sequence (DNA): TGTGCCAGCAGTTACTTAGGGACTAGAGCTGAAGCTTTCTTT.